The present TCR beta chain was sequenced within a study of post-analysis software for immune sequencing data. Study-wide findings and caveats: Higher frequency in patients than in controls was seen for roughly five TRBV segments, with TRBV5-6, TRBV5-1 and TRBV20-1 among them.

The CDR3 runs to 11 residues. Trimming removed 11 bases from V and 10 bases from J, with 15 bases in between. On this clonotype: The antigen is not known.

TCR beta libraries were prepared from cDNA with unique molecular identifiers. TCRdb called the PCR reads again in MiXCR, with one record for every CDR3 protein. The sample contains hundreds of thousands of distinct CDR3 sequences, over 45% of which appear only once. Specimen: blood. This TCR derives from a girl aged 2-10 years with multiple sclerosis. The genes are TRBV12-3 or TRBV12-4 and TRBJ2-1; D may correspond to TRBD1 or TRBD2 (5 bases each). This CDR3 reads CARKWGREQFF. Written as DNA, the CDR3 is TGTGCCCGCAAATGGGGACGGGAGCAGTTCTTC.